This T cell receptor beta chain derives from a study of blood T cell repertoires in COVID-19 (TCRdb year 2020). As for the study more broadly: Collaborator samples came from the United States, Italy and Spain and covered acute and convalescent phases of COVID-19. The prospective study material was composed of cDNA or gDNA derived from T cells, B-cell-depleted T cells, or PBMCs. Deeply sampled blood TCRbeta repertoires from subjects exposed to, actively infected with, or recovered from COVID-19 were included in the dataset. The repertoires were released in a freely available public database intended as a resource for research on the immune response to SARS-CoV-2. Samples came from the ongoing ImmuneRACE study (first 160 participants) plus 1,254 subjects from 6 global collaborators. Nearly every sample came with metadata listing a de-identified subject ID, COVID-19 status, age in years and sex. Where HLA class I and class II types were available, the types were taken from metadata supplied by the sample provider, not from assay-based typing.

Whole blood was collected in K2EDTA tubes by collaborating institutions according to the institutions' own protocols. For TCRbeta analysis, collaborators shipped samples as frozen whole blood, isolated PBMCs, or DNA extracted from either of those sample types. TCRbeta CDR3 regions were amplified from genomic DNA by means of the immunoSEQ Assay, a bias-controlled multiplex PCR. As for the original processing: The number of nucleated cells in each sample was estimated from the amplification of reference gene primers within the assay. To quantify the absolute abundance of each unique TCRbeta CDR3 rearrangement, sequence reads were collapsed and filtered. Productive Simpson clonality was computed per sample as the square root of Simpson's diversity index over productive rearrangements. Imported from immuneACCESS, the table was reduced by TCRdb to in-frame sequences with V and J called. These copies leave out some clones; in studies compared against another copy, an unresolved V gene accounts for under half, and the cause of the remainder is not known. That table furnishes V, J and clone size, whereas the DNA furnished D and trimming. The sample has 60,000 or so clones on record, 76% of them singletons. The top ten clonotypes cover approximately 6.8% of the sample.

V lost 2 bases and J lost 0 bases; the stretch between them is 10 bases long. CDR1 and CDR2 (SGHTA, FQGNSA) derive from the germline V gene. Reading from cysteine to phenylalanine, the CDR3 counts 16 amino acids. The only DNA kept is the CDR3, 48 bases in frame from the first base. With respect to this clone: Its antigen is still unknown. Base qualities are not recorded, but no much larger clone differs from it by a single base.

Points the paper makes about the study in general: Clinical and demographic metadata were provided uncurated, with the amount varying by source and participant.

The source of this sequence is a woman aged 45-65 years with active or convalescent COVID-19. The chain links TRBV7-2 with TRBJ1-4; TRBD1 is a weak D gene call, 5 bases matching. Sequencing input: peripheral blood. The nucleotides are TGTGCCAGCAGCTTAAATCCCAGGGCAACTAATGAAAAACTGTTTTTT. Its translation is CASSLNPRATNEKLFF.